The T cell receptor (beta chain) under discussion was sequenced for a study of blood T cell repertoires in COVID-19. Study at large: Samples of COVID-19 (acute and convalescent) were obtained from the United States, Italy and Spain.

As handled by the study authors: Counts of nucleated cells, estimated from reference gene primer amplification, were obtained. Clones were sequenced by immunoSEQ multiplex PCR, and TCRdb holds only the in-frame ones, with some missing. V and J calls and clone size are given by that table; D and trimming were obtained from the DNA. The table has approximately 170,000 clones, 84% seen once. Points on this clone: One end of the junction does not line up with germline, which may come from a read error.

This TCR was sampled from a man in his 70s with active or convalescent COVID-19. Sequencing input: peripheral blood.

Here the CDR3 reads CASSSARTGAHGELFF. In DNA, the CDR3 is TGTGCTAGCAGCTCCGCGAGGACAGGGGCCCACGGGGAGCTGTTTTTT. The chain carries TRBV7-7 and TRBJ2-2; TRBD1 matches 9 bases. CDR1 and CDR2 from the germline V gene are SSHAT and FNYEAQ (reference sequence). This CDR3 is 16 amino acids long.